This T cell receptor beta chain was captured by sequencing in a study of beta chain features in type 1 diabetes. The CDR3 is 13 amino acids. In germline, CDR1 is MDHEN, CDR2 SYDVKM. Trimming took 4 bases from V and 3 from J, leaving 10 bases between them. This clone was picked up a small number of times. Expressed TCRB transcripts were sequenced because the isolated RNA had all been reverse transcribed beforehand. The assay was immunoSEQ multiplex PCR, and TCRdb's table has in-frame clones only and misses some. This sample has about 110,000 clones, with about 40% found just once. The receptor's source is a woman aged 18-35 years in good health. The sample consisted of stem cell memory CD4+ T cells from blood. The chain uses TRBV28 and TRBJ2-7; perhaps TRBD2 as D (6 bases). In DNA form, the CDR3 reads TGTGCCAGCAGTTCCGGGAGCCTCTACGAGCAGTACTTC. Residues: CASSSGSLYEQYF.